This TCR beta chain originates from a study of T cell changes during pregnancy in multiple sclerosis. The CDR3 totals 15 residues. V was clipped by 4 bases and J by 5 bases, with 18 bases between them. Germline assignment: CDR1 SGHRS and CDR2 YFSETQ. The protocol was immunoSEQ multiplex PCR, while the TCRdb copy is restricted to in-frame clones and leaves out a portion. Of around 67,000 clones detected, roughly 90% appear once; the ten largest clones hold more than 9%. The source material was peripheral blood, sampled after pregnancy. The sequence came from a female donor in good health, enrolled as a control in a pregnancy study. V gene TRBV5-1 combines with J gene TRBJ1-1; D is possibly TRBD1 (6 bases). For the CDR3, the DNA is TGCGCCAGCAGCACACAGGGCTTTGTTTGGACTGAAGCTTTCTTT. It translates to CASSTQGFVWTEAFF.